This T cell receptor (beta chain) was sequenced for a study of post-analysis software for immune sequencing data. CDR3 size: 13 residues. Trimming took off 7 bases at V and 3 bases at J, with 12 bases between the two ends. The germline CDR1 and CDR2 sequences are SEHNR and FQNEAQ (reference sequence). Unique molecular identifiers were built into the TCR beta cDNA libraries. TCRdb reprocessed the PCR reads with MiXCR, giving one entry per CDR3 protein. The table includes more than 500,000 distinct CDR3 sequences, around 34% detected once. Study observations and caveats: Included in a set of roughly five TRBV segments more frequent in patients than controls were TRBV5-6, TRBV5-1 and TRBV20-1. Pronounced co-clustering by F measure was evident among identically batched samples. A significant reduction in normalized Chao1 diversity was observed in multiple sclerosis patients versus controls.

On this clonotype itself: Its matching antigen is unknown.

This TCR derives from a girl under 18 with multiple sclerosis. V usage is TRBV7-9 and J usage is TRBJ2-5; D is perhaps TRBD2 (6 bases). Sequenced sample: blood. The CDR3 spells CASTGRREETQYF. The CDR3 region has the DNA TGTGCCAGCACCGGCCGGAGGGAAGAGACCCAGTACTTC.